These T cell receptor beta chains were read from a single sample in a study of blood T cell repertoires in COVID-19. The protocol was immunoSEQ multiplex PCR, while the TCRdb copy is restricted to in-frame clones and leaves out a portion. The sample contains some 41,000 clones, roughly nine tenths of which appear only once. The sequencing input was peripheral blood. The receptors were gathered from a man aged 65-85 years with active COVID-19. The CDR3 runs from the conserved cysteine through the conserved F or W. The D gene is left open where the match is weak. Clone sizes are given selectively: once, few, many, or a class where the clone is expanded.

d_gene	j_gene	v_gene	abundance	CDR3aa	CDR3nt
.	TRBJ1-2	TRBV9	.	CASSVSWAGRGGYTF	TGTGCCAGCAGCGTTTCATGGGCGGGCAGGGGCGGCTACACCTTC
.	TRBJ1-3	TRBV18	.	CASSPGAGNTIYF	TGTGCCAGCTCACCAGGGGCCGGAAACACCATATATTTT
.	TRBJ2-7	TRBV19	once	CASSIKREFGYEQYF	TGTGCCAGTAGTATAAAGAGGGAGTTTGGATACGAGCAGTACTTC
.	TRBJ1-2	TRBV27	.	CASSLGPPKLDYGYTF	TGTGCCAGCAGTTTAGGTCCGCCCAAGCTAGACTATGGCTACACCTTC
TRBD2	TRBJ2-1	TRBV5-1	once	CASSLVSLAGGRVVGNEQFF	TGCGCCAGCAGCTTGGTGTCCCTAGCGGGGGGGCGCGTGGTGGGCAATGAGCAGTTCTTC
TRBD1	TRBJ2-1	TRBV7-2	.	CASSFNRGPYNEQFF	TGTGCCAGCAGCTTTAACAGGGGCCCCTACAATGAGCAGTTCTTC
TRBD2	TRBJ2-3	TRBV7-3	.	CASSLGGARNTDTQYF	TGTGCCAGCAGCCTCGGGGGGGCCAGAAACACAGATACGCAGTATTTT
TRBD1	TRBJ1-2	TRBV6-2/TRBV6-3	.	CASSYGTGNGYTF	TGTGCCAGCAGTTACGGGACAGGGAATGGCTACACCTTC
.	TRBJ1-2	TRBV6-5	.	CASSYSVRTYGYTF	TGTGCCAGCAGTTACTCGGTCAGAACCTATGGCTACACCTTC
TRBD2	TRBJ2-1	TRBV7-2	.	CASSPPLAGGLDEQFF	TGTGCCAGCAGCCCCCCGCTAGCGGGGGGGCTCGATGAGCAGTTCTTC
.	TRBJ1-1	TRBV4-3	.	CASSQEVGANTEAFF	TGCGCCAGCAGCCAAGAAGTCGGAGCGAACACTGAAGCTTTCTTT
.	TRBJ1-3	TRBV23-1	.	CASSQSVPSTGTGNTIYF	TGCGCCAGCAGTCAATCGGTCCCTTCGACAGGCACTGGAAACACCATATATTTT
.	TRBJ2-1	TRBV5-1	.	CASSQEGSYNEQFF	TGCGCCAGCAGCCAGGAGGGCTCCTACAATGAGCAGTTCTTC
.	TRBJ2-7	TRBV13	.	CASSLGGRASYEQYF	TGTGCCAGCAGCTTAGGCGGCAGGGCCTCCTACGAGCAGTACTTC
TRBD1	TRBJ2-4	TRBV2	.	CASSERGQGAPGMPTAKNIQYF	TGTGCCAGCAGTGAAAGGGGACAGGGGGCCCCCGGGATGCCGACAGCCAAAAACATTCAGTACTTC
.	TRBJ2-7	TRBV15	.	CATSVQGRDAYEQYF	TGTGCCACCAGCGTACAGGGACGCGACGCCTACGAGCAGTACTTC
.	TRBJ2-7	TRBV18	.	CASSPPTGQSEQYF	TGTGCCAGCTCACCACCAACCGGACAGTCAGAGCAGTACTTC
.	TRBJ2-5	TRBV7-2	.	CASSRGAGGETQYF	TGTGCCAGCAGCCGGGGGGCAGGGGGCGAGACCCAGTACTTC
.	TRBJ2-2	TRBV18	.	CASSPGQGIANTGELFF	TGTGCCAGCTCACCGGGTCAGGGGATCGCGAACACCGGGGAGCTGTTTTTT
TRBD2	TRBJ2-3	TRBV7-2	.	CASSPRPASGGSGSDTQYF	TGTGCCAGCAGCCCCAGACCGGCTAGCGGGGGGTCAGGGTCAGATACGCAGTATTTT
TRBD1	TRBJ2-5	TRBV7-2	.	CASSFWTGQGETQYF	TGTGCCAGCAGCTTTTGGACAGGGCAGGGAGAGACCCAGTACTTC
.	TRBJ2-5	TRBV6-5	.	CASIRAHQQETQYF	TGTGCCAGCATTCGCGCCCATCAACAAGAGACCCAGTACTTC
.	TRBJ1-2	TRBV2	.	CASSEIRVPGYTF	TGTGCCAGCAGTGAGATTCGGGTTCCTGGCTACACCTTC
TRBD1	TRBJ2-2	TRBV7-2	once	CASSLVGQGAAAGELFF	TGTGCCAGCAGCTTAGTCGGACAGGGGGCGGCCGCCGGGGAGCTGTTTTTT
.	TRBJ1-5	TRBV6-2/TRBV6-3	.	CASSPFLEGKTGRSNQPQHF	TGTGCCAGCAGCCCATTCTTGGAAGGGAAAACGGGAAGGAGCAATCAGCCCCAGCATTTT
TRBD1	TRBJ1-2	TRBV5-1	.	CASSSDRGGHGYTF	TGCGCCAGCAGCTCGGACAGGGGCGGCCATGGCTACACCTTC
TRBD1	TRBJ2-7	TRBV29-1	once	CSAKRQGTYEQYF	TGCAGCGCCAAACGACAGGGGACCTACGAGCAGTACTTC
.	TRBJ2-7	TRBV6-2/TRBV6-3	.	CASSYPRTGTYEQYF	TGTGCCAGCAGTTACCCCAGGACGGGGACCTACGAGCAGTACTTC
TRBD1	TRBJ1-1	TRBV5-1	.	CASSSSGQLNTEAFF	TGCGCCAGCAGCTCATCGGGACAGCTGAACACTGAAGCTTTCTTT
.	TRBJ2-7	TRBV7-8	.	CASSLGFGDEQYF	TGTGCCAGCAGCTTAGGCTTCGGGGATGAGCAGTACTTC
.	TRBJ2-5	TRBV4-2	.	CASSQGGAEETQYF	TGTGCCAGCAGCCAAGGGGGAGCGGAAGAGACCCAGTACTTC
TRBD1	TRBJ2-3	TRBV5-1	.	CASRTSGTEGTDTQYF	TGCGCCAGCAGAACCTCCGGGACAGAGGGCACAGATACGCAGTATTTT
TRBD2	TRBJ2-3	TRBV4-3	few	CASSQDWAGGRNTQYF	TGCGCCAGCAGCCAAGATTGGGCGGGGGGGCGGAATACGCAGTATTTT
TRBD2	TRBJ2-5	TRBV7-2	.	CASSRSSGGETQYF	TGTGCCAGCAGCCGCTCTAGCGGGGGGGAGACCCAGTACTTC
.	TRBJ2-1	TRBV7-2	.	CASSLVQGQDSEQFF	TGTGCCAGCAGCTTAGTCCAGGGTCAAGACAGTGAGCAGTTCTTC
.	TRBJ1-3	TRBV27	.	CASSPHRTSGNTIYF	TGTGCCAGCAGTCCCCATAGGACATCTGGAAACACCATATATTTT
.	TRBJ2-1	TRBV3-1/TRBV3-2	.	CASSPRDKGNNNEQFF	TGTGCCAGCAGCCCTCGGGACAAAGGAAATAACAATGAGCAGTTCTTC
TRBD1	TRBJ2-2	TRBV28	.	CASKRGPAGELFF	TGTGCCAGCAAAAGGGGGCCAGCCGGGGAGCTGTTTTTT
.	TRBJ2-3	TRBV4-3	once	CASSQETSGPAYSTDTQYF	TGCGCCAGCAGCCAAGAAACAAGCGGGCCAGCTTACTCCACAGATACGCAGTATTTT
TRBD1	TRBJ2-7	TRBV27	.	CASSLSGTGDSYEQYF	TGTGCCAGCAGTTTATCGGGGACAGGGGACTCCTACGAGCAGTACTTC
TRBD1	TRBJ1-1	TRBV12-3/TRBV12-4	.	CASSARGLTEAFF	TGTGCCAGCAGTGCAAGGGGGCTAACTGAAGCTTTCTTT
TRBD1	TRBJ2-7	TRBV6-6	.	CASSRTGQGRGEQYF	TGTGCCAGCAGTCGAACCGGACAGGGCCGCGGCGAGCAGTACTTC
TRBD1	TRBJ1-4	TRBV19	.	CASRDRGGEKLFF	TGTGCCAGTAGAGACAGGGGTGGTGAAAAACTGTTTTTT
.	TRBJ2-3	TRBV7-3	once	CASSLVGSGGGTDTQYF	TGTGCCAGCAGCTTAGTAGGTAGCGGTGGAGGCACAGATACGCAGTATTTT
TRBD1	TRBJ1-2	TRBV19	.	CASSITTGGRSYTF	TGTGCCAGTAGTATTACGACAGGGGGCAGGAGCTACACCTTC
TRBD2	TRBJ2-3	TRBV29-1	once	CSAVAGGTDTQYF	TGCAGCGCGGTAGCGGGGGGCACAGATACGCAGTATTTT
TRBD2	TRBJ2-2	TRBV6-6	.	CASSPVGGGGALTGELFF	TGTGCCAGCAGTCCAGTCGGAGGCGGGGGGGCTCTCACCGGGGAGCTGTTTTTT
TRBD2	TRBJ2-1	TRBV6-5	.	CASSYSERGGREFF	TGTGCCAGCAGTTATTCGGAGCGGGGGGGAAGGGAGTTCTTC
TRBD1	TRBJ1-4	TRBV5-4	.	CASSLRSLGTGGEKLFF	TGTGCCAGCAGCTTACGGTCTCTTGGGACAGGTGGAGAAAAACTGTTTTTT
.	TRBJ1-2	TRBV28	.	CASSLPGSNYGYTF	TGTGCCAGCAGTTTGCCAGGATCTAACTATGGCTACACCTTC
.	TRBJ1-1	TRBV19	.	CASSMVRSTSTEAFF	TGTGCCAGTAGTATGGTAAGGTCAACTAGCACTGAAGCTTTCTTT
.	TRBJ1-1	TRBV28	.	CASTNRQAGAFF	TGTGCCAGCACTAACCGACAGGCTGGTGCTTTCTTT
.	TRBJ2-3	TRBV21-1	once	CASSPPSQGLAAMTDTQYF	TGTGCCAGCAGCCCCCCGAGCCAGGGACTAGCGGCTATGACAGATACGCAGTATTTT
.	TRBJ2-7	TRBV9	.	CASSVEGLGAYEQYF	TGTGCCAGCAGCGTAGAAGGTCTCGGGGCCTACGAGCAGTACTTC